This passage covers 16 T cell receptor beta chains from one sample sequenced in a study of T cells in women clearing cervical HPV infection. Sequencing used immunoSEQ multiplex PCR; TCRdb keeps in-frame clones, though not all of them. The table gives 40,000 or so clones; the top ten clones make up roughly 5.8% of it. The sequenced material came from blood buffy coat. The origin of the receptors is a woman between 18 and 69 years old with a cervical HPV16 infection that either progressed to CIN3+ or cleared (not recorded which).

On this clone itself: The read gets to within 3 residues of the CDR3 end, and the germline J gene fills in the rest. The chain carries TRBV29-1 and TRBJ1-1, with 11 nucleotides matching TRBD1. The V segment lost 0 bases and the J segment 6 bases; nucleotides outside the gene matches: 3. CDR1 SQVTM and CDR2 ANQGSEA come from the germline V gene. This CDR3 has 14 residues. The CDR3 protein is CSVEDGGQGAEAFF. The sequenced CDR3 bases are TGCAGCGTTGAAGATGGGGGACAGGGGGCTGAA. Drawing the rest from reference TRBV29-1 and TRBJ1-1, the complete variable domain is SAVISQKPSRDICQRGTSLTIQCQVDSQVTMMFWYRQQPGQSLTLIATANQGSEATYESGFVIDKFPISRPNLTFSTLTVSNMSPEDSSIYLCSVEDGGQGAEAFFGQGTRLTVV.

CDR3 DNA (partial): TGTGCCAGCAGTGAATCATGGAACACCGGGGAG. Translating it yields CASSESWNTGE. The full CDR3 is CASSESWNTGELFF. The chain employs TRBV6-1 and TRBJ2-2; D is unclear. The CDR3 goes on 3 residues after the read ends, and that part is filled in from the germline J gene. V dropped 2 bases and J dropped 1 base, with 5 bases sitting between them. The CDR3 has 14 amino acids. CDR1 and CDR2 (germline): MNHNS, SASEGT.

Turning to this clone: The read is 3 residues too short to cover the CDR3 end, so that end is filled in from the germline J gene. The chain uses TRBV7-2 and TRBJ1-2, with TRBD1 matching 8 bases. Trimming at V came to 3 bases and at J to 5 bases, leaving 8 bases not matched to a gene. The CDR3 length is 15 residues. CDR1 is SGHTA and CDR2 is FQGNSA in the germline V gene. The CDR3 loop is CASSLGSGGSYGYTF. CDR3 DNA (partial): TGTGCCAGCAGCTTGGGGTCAGGGGGCTCATATGGC.

For this clone: Read sequence stops 3 residues before the CDR3 end, and the germline J gene provides the missing end. The gene calls are TRBV6-1 and TRBJ2-3; D is possibly TRBD1 (7 bases). CDR3 length: 12 amino acids. Per germline, CDR1 MNHNS and CDR2 SASEGT. The sequenced CDR3 bases are TGTGCCAGCAGTGAGCAGGGGGGAGCG. The encoded protein is CASSEQGGA. The full-length CDR3 reads as CASSEQGGAQYF.

On this clone: The CDR3 extends 3 residues past the end of the read, so its final part is completed from the germline J gene. This chain uses TRBV7-9 with TRBJ2-7; tentative D call: TRBD2 (5 bases). With 5 bases removed from V and 3 bases from J, the gap between germline ends came to 14 bases. This CDR3 is built from 14 residues. Per germline, CDR1 SEHNR and CDR2 FQNEAQ (reference sequence). The CDR3 spells CASSASTGDYEQYF. Incomplete CDR3 DNA: TGTGCCAGCAGCGCCAGTACCGGGGACTACGAG.

Regarding this clone: The CDR3 end is not reached by the read, which stops 3 residues before it; the germline J gene fills it in. The rearrangement links TRBV28 to TRBJ2-3; the match to TRBD2 covers 10 bases. V was clipped by 6 bases and J by 7 bases; unmatched bases: 10. The CDR3 runs to 15 residues. Germline CDR1 reads MDHEN; CDR2 reads SYDVKM. The CDR3 sequence is CASRPLAGLRNTQYF. The CDR3 bases that were read are TGTGCCAGCAGACCACTAGCGGGACTCCGGAATACG.

Remarks on this clone: The read ends 3 residues before the CDR3 terminus; that terminus is restored from the germline J gene. The chain joins TRBV5-1 to TRBJ2-3; 11 bases match TRBD2. Germline values: CDR1 SGHRS, CDR2 YFSETQ. This CDR3 has 14 residues. Unmatched junction bases numbered 0, after V lost 0 bases and J lost 6 bases. The covered CDR3 bases are TGCGCCAGCAGCTTGGCTAGCGGGAGGGATACG. Encoded protein: CASSLASGRDT. The whole CDR3 sequence reads CASSLASGRDTQYF.

A remark on this clone: The CDR3 end lies 3 residues beyond the end of the read and is filled in from the germline J gene. This chain joins TRBV5-1 and TRBJ2-2; D gene uncertain. Germline loops: CDR1 SGHRS, CDR2 YFSETQ. The CDR3 runs to 14 residues. CDR3 region: CASSFLSEANVLFF. CDR3 DNA (partial): TGCGCCAGCAGCTTCCTCTCTGAGGCCAACGTG. Combining the CDR3 with reference TRBV5-1 and TRBJ2-2 gives the whole variable domain KAGVTQTPRYLIKTRGQQVTLSCSPISGHRSVSWYQQTPGQGLQFLFEYFSETQRNKGNFPGRFSGRQFSNSRSEMNVSTLELGDSALYLCASSFLSEANVLFFGEGSRLTVL.

Comments on this clone: Sequencing ends 3 residues short of the CDR3 end; the germline J gene provides the rest. The V gene is TRBV29-1, the J gene TRBJ2-2, with TRBD1 matching 8 bases. Germline loops: CDR1 SQVTM, CDR2 ANQGSEA. Losses at the gene ends were 3 bases for V and 5 bases for J; bases not matched to a gene: 5. There are 14 residues in the CDR3. The part of the CDR3 DNA that was read is TGCAGCGTTGATACAGGGGACAGGACCGGGGAG. Translated, it gives CSVDTGDRTGE. The full CDR3 reads CSVDTGDRTGELFF.

Note on this clone: Sequencing ends 3 residues short of the CDR3 end; the germline J gene provides the rest. The chain combines TRBV18 with TRBJ2-3; TRBD1 aligns across 7 bases. Germline V gene sequence: CDR1 KGHSH, CDR2 LQKENI. The length of the CDR3 is 15 residues. CDR3 DNA, as far as it was read: TGTGCCAGCTCACCGCAACAGGGGTCCCAAGAGACG. Protein product: CASSPQQGSQET. From start to end, the CDR3 is CASSPQQGSQETQYF.

CDR3 sequence: CSARDYSYNEQFF. The part of the CDR3 DNA that was read is TGCAGTGCTAGAGACTACTCCTACAATGAG. The rearrangement links TRBV20-1 to TRBJ2-1; no clear D gene. The read comes to an end 3 residues before the CDR3 does, leaving the germline J gene to fill in the end. The CDR3 spans 13 residues. Trimming stripped 0 bases from V and 0 bases from J, with 3 bases between. Germline lookup yields CDR1 DFQATT and CDR2 SNEGSKA (reference sequence).

Notes on this clone: The observed sequence ends 3 residues before the CDR3 terminus, with the missing tail filled in from the germline J gene. The genes are TRBV19 and TRBJ1-6; 10 nucleotides match TRBD1. V lost 7 bases, J lost 6 bases, and 12 bases stayed unmatched. The V gene's germline CDR1 is LNHDA and CDR2 SQIVND (reference sequence). The CDR3 sequence is 17 residues long. Incomplete CDR3 DNA: TGTGCCAGTAACCCGGACAGGGGGAGTTTCTCTAATTCACCC. Protein product: CASNPDRGSFSNSP. The whole CDR3 sequence reads CASNPDRGSFSNSPLHF. The full variable domain, completed using reference TRBV19 and TRBJ1-6, is DGGITQSPKYLFRKEGQNVTLSCEQNLNHDAMYWYRQDPGQGLRLIYYSQIVNDFQKGDIAEGYSVSREKKESFPLTVTSAQKNPTAFYLCASNPDRGSFSNSPLHFGNGTRLTVT.

In regard to this clone: The read is 3 residues too short to cover the CDR3 end, so that end is filled in from the germline J gene. The chain carries TRBV7-9 and TRBJ1-2; 9 nucleotides match TRBD1. With V trimmed by 3 bases and J by 4 bases, 0 bases remained unmatched. The CDR3 runs to 13 residues. Germline V gives CDR1 SEHNR, CDR2 FQNEAQ (reference sequence). The CDR3 sequence is CASSLGQGYGYTF. CDR3 bases read: TGTGCCAGCAGCTTGGGACAGGGCTATGGC.

As concerns this clone: Read data end 3 residues before the CDR3 end; the end is taken from the germline J gene. The chain uses TRBV30 and TRBJ1-5; perhaps TRBD1 as D (5 bases). The CDR3 length is 14 residues. The germline V gene encodes CDR1 GTSNPN and CDR2 SVGIG (reference sequence). Deletions cut 2 bases from V and 5 bases from J, with 13 bases between. The sequenced CDR3 bases are TGTGCCTGGAGTCCTCCGGGACTCTATCAGCCC. This encodes CAWSPPGLYQP. The whole CDR3 is CAWSPPGLYQPQHF.

Of note for this clone: The CDR3 end lies 3 residues beyond the end of the read and is filled in from the germline J gene. V and J are TRBV9 and TRBJ2-7; 9 bases match TRBD2. CDR3 length: 15 amino acids. Germline values: CDR1 SGDLS, CDR2 YYNGEE. The J segment lost 0 bases and the V segment lost 0 bases, leaving 1 base of the junction unmatched. The CDR3 reads CASSVGGGDSYEQYF. The CDR3 bases that were read are TGTGCCAGCAGCGTAGGCGGGGGGGACTCCTACGAG.

About this clone itself: The sequenced fragment ends 3 residues before the CDR3 boundary, so the rest is inferred from the germline J gene. This chain connects TRBV7-2 to TRBJ2-1; 7 bases align to TRBD2. J lost 6 bases, V lost 6 bases, and 5 bases had no gene match. The CDR3 loop spans 13 amino acids. Germline lookup yields CDR1 SGHTA and CDR2 FQGNSA. The covered CDR3 bases are TGTGCCAGCAGATCACCGGGGGGCAATGAG. Its translation is CASRSPGGNE. The whole CDR3 reads CASRSPGGNEQFF. Filled out from reference TRBV7-2 and TRBJ2-1, the complete variable domain reads GAGVSQSPSNKVTEKGKDVELRCDPISGHTALYWYRQSLGQGLEFLIYFQGNSAPDKSGLPSDRFSAERTGGSVSTLTIQRTQQEDSAVYLCASRSPGGNEQFFGPGTRLTVL.